This TCR beta chain emerged from a study of T cells in Graves' hyperthyroidism and ophthalmopathy. General study points: Expanded thyroid clonotypes (above 0.001) were mostly also found in blood.

RNA transcripts yielded amplified TCR beta CDR3 regions. HTBI primers were employed in a first-round RT-PCR of the TCR CDR3. From the multiplex PCR reads, TCRdb called clonotypes with MiXCR, one entry per CDR3 protein. The sample holds 600,000 to 750,000 distinct CDR3 sequences, 15% to 20% seen once. This clonotype was seen many times. Its cognate antigen is unknown. Deletions cut 3 bases from V and 4 bases from J, with 13 bases between. This CDR3 contains 14 residues. In germline, CDR1 is KGHSH, CDR2 LQKENI. PBMCs were obtained from over 8.5 ml fresh peripheral blood. The sample comprised blood. This sequence was found in a man aged 45-65 years with Graves' hyperthyroidism. V gene TRBV18 combines with J gene TRBJ2-7; D may be TRBD2 (6 bases). The CDR3 DNA reads as TGTGCCAGCTCACCGGGTCTGGAGGGTTACGAGCAGTACTTC. It encodes CASSPGLEGYEQYF.